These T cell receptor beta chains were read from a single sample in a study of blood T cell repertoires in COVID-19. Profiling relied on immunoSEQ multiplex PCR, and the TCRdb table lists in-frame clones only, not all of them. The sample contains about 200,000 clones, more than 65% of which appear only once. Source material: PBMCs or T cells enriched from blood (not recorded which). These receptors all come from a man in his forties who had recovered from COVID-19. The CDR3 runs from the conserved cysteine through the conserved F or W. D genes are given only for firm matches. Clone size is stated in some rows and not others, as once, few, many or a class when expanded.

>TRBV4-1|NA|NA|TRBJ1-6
CASSQDLAQRNSPLHF
TGCGCCAGCAGCCAAGATCTTGCTCAGCGGAATTCACCCCTCCACTTT
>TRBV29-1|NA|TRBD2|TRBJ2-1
CSAEGLAGVQSSSYNEQFF
TGCAGCGCGGAGGGACTAGCGGGGGTCCAATCGAGCTCCTACAATGAGCAGTTCTTC
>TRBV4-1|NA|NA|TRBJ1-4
CASSPGESNEKLFF
TGCGCCAGCAGCCCGGGAGAGTCAAATGAAAAACTGTTTTTT
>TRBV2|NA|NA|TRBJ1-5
CASSDRGVGQPQHF
TGTGCCAGCAGTGACAGGGGAGTAGGGCAGCCCCAGCATTTT
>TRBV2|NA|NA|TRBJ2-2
CASSDSRAGELFF
TGTGCCAGTTCGGACTCTAGAGCCGGGGAGCTGTTTTTT
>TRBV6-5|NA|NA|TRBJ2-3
CASRGGDTQYF
TGTGCCAGTAGGGGGGGAGATACGCAGTATTTT
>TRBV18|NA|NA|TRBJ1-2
CASSPQGGYGYTF
TGTGCCAGCTCACCGCAGGGTGGCTATGGCTACACCTTC
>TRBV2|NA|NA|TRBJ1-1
CASRRTALTEAFF
TGTGCCAGCAGGAGGACAGCCCTCACTGAAGCTTTCTTT
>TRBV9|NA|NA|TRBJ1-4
CASSRGGATNEKLFF
TGTGCCAGCAGCCGAGGGGGAGCAACTAATGAAAAACTGTTTTTT
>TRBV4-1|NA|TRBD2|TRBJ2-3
CASSQVGWTSGFLGVEDTQYF
TGCGCCAGCAGCCAAGTCGGCTGGACTAGCGGGTTCCTCGGCGTGGAAGATACGCAGTATTTT
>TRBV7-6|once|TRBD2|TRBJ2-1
CASSPRLAGGNNEQFF
TGTGCCAGCAGCCCTCGACTAGCGGGGGGGAACAATGAGCAGTTCTTC
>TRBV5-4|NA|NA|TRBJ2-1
CASSLGSVSSYNEQFF
TGTGCCAGCAGCTTGGGCTCTGTGAGCTCCTACAATGAGCAGTTCTTC
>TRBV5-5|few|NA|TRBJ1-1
CASSFLTGNTEAFF
TGTGCCAGCAGCTTCTTGACAGGGAACACTGAAGCTTTCTTT
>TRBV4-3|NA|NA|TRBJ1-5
CASSQEAGPYQPQHF
TGCGCCAGCAGCCAAGAGGCTGGGCCATATCAGCCCCAGCATTTT
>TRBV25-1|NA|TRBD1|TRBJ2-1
CASSAEGGNLRPEQFF
TGTGCCAGCAGTGCGGAAGGGGGCAATTTAAGGCCTGAGCAGTTCTTC
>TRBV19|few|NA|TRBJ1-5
CASTISGVDQPQHF
TGTGCCAGTACCATATCAGGGGTTGATCAGCCCCAGCATTTT
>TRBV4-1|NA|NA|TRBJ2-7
CASSQIHAYEQYF
TGCGCCAGCAGCCAGATACATGCATACGAGCAGTACTTC
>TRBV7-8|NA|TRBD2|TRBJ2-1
CASSLAIGGDNEQFF
TGTGCCAGCAGCTTAGCGATCGGGGGGGACAATGAGCAGTTCTTC
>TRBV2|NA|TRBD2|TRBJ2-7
CASRGLAATYEQYF
TGTGCCAGCAGGGGACTAGCGGCTACCTACGAGCAGTACTTC
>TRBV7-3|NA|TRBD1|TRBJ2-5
CASSQQGASRETQYF
TGTGCCAGCAGCCAACAGGGGGCCAGTAGAGAGACCCAGTACTTC
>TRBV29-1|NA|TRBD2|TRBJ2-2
CSVRARAGARNTGELFF
TGCAGCGTGAGGGCCCGAGCGGGGGCCCGGAACACCGGGGAGCTGTTTTTT
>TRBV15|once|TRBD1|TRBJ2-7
CATSREGTGGYEQYF
TGTGCCACCAGCAGAGAGGGGACAGGCGGCTACGAGCAGTACTTC
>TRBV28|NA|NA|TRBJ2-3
CASAVSSITDTQYF
TGTGCCAGCGCCGTTTCTAGCATCACAGATACGCAGTATTTT
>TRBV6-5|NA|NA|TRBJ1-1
CASSSKGDSNTEAFF
TGTGCCAGCAGTTCGAAGGGGGATTCGAACACTGAAGCTTTCTTT